The 21 T cell receptor beta chains presented below share a single source sample, sequenced in a study of T cell changes during pregnancy in multiple sclerosis. Some clones are missing from TCRdb's copy, which holds only in-frame ones; the method was immunoSEQ multiplex PCR. This sample has around 41,000 clones, with approximately 91% found just once. This specimen was CD4+ T cells from peripheral blood mononuclear cells, taken in the third trimester of pregnancy. These receptors all stem from a female donor in good health, enrolled as a control in a pregnancy study.

This chain links TRBV16 with TRBJ2-5, with 7 bases aligning to TRBD1. Germline values: CDR1 KGHSY, CDR2 FQNENV. This CDR3 has 14 amino acids. Trimming at V came to 2 bases and at J to 9 bases, leaving 9 bases not matched to a gene. CDR3 DNA sequence: TGTGCCAGCAGCCAAGGGACAGCCTCCGGGCCCCAGTACTTC. Protein sequence: CASSQGTASGPQYF.

The chain couples TRBV6-4 to TRBJ2-7, with TRBD2 matching 8 bases. Germline trimming cut 0 bases from V and 4 bases from J; bases unmatched to any gene: 8. CDR1 is MRHNA, CDR2 SNTAGT, per germline. CDR3 size: 16 residues. Written as DNA, the CDR3 is TGTGCCAGCAGTGACTCGTACCGGGCGGGGGGATACGAGCAGTACTTC. Its translation: CASSDSYRAGGYEQYF.

V and J are TRBV11-2 and TRBJ2-5; D is undetermined. With 7 bases removed from V and 4 bases from J, the gap between germline ends came to 16 bases. The CDR3 length is 14 residues. Germline lookup yields CDR1 SGHAT and CDR2 FQNNGV. CDR3 loop: CASTPTRLGETQYF. Here the CDR3 DNA reads TGTGCCAGCACCCCAACGCGGTTGGGAGAGACCCAGTACTTC.

The chain carries TRBV7-8 and TRBJ2-7, with D tentatively TRBD1 (6 bases). The CDR3 spans 14 residues. Trimming took 1 base from V and 4 from J, leaving 11 bases between them. Germline lookup yields CDR1 SGHVS and CDR2 FQNEAQ. This CDR3 is CASSLVGRGYEQYF. CDR3 DNA: TGTGCCAGCAGCTTAGTGGGCAGGGGTTACGAGCAGTACTTC.

The chain combines TRBV5-1 with TRBJ1-2, with 7 bases matching TRBD1. Germline CDR1 is SGHRS and CDR2 is YFSETQ. CDR3 length equals 14 residues. After removal of 3 bases from V and 8 bases from J, the junction contained 10 bases not matched to a gene. CDR3 bases: TGCGCCAGCAGCTCGACGGAGGGGGCGCGGGGCTACACCTTC. This sequence encodes CASSSTEGARGYTF.

The CDR3 sequence: CAGGGLNQPQHF. The CDR3 DNA sequence: TGTGCCGGGGGGGGCCTCAATCAGCCCCAGCATTTT. The chain recombines TRBV7-9 with TRBJ1-5; TRBD1 is a possible D gene (6 bases). This CDR3 region has 12 residues. The germline V gene encodes CDR1 SEHNR and CDR2 FQNEAQ (reference sequence). V shed 11 bases and J shed 3 bases, with 11 bases lying between them.

The chain has TRBV29-1 and TRBJ1-2; D not certain. With 7 bases removed from V and 6 bases from J, the gap between germline ends came to 18 bases. This CDR3 has 13 residues. Germline CDR1 is SQVTM and CDR2 is ANQGSEA. Here the CDR3 DNA reads TGCAGCGGGAGTGGGGTCGGAGGGAATGGCTACACCTTC. It encodes CSGSGVGGNGYTF. Together with reference TRBV29-1 and TRBJ1-2, the CDR3 gives the full variable domain: SAVISQKPSRDICQRGTSLTIQCQVDSQVTMMFWYRQQPGQSLTLIATANQGSEATYESGFVIDKFPISRPNLTFSTLTVSNMSPEDSSIYLCSGSGVGGNGYTFGSGTRLTVV.

Regarding this clone: The sample contains more than one DNA sequence encoding this CDR3. V is TRBV9 and J is TRBJ2-5; D gene uncertain. The V gene lost 0 bases and the J gene lost 1 base, with 10 bases spanning the gap. The germline gives CDR1 SGDLS, CDR2 YYNGEE. The CDR3 sequence is 15 residues long. The CDR3 DNA is TGTGCCAGCAGCGTAGCGGTGGGCCTCCAAGAGACCCAGTACTTC. Its protein is CASSVAVGLQETQYF.

This chain links TRBV18 with TRBJ1-1; TRBD1 might be the D (5 bases). The V end lost 5 bases, the J end lost 1 base, and 17 bases lay between the germline ends. In germline, CDR1 is KGHSH, CDR2 LQKENI. The CDR3 contains 16 residues. CDR3 DNA: TGTGCCAGCTCAGCAGGGATAAGCCAGCAGAACACTGAAGCTTTCTTT. It specifies CASSAGISQQNTEAFF.

The V gene is TRBV5-1, the J gene TRBJ1-4, with unresolved D. The CDR3 is 13 residues long. Germline V gene lookup returns CDR1 SGHRS and CDR2 YFSETQ. Trimming cost V 6 bases and J 7 bases, with 13 bases left between them. Written as DNA, the CDR3 is TGCGCCAGCACCCCAGACTACGGTGAAAAACTGTTTTTT. Protein product: CASTPDYGEKLFF.

The chain combines TRBV7-9 with TRBJ1-1, with 7 bases identical to TRBD1. CDR3 length: 12 amino acids. The V gene's germline CDR1 is SEHNR and CDR2 FQNEAQ (reference sequence). Trimming removed 5 bases from V and 5 bases from J; junction bases left unmatched: 2. The CDR3 region is CASSQGGTEAFF. The DNA for the CDR3 is TGTGCCAGCAGCCAGGGGGGTACTGAAGCTTTCTTT. Variable domain in full (rest from reference TRBV7-9 and TRBJ1-1): DTGVSQNPRHKITKRGQNVTFRCDPISEHNRLYWYRQTLGQGPEFLTYFQNEAQLEKSRLLSDRFSAERPKGSFSTLEIQRTEQGDSAMYLCASSQGGTEAFFGQGTRLTVV.

This clone was recorded a few times. The chain has TRBV9 and TRBJ1-1; no reliable D call. Germline V gene data show CDR1 as SGDLS and CDR2 as YYNGEE. The germline V and J ends were trimmed by 1 base and 1 base, with 5 bases remaining between them. The CDR3 loop spans 13 amino acids. CDR3 residues: CASSVSPNTEAFF. The CDR3 DNA follows: TGTGCCAGCAGCGTATCTCCGAACACTGAAGCTTTCTTT.

The rearrangement uses TRBV7-2 and TRBJ2-7, with D perhaps matching TRBD2 (6 bases). This CDR3 is 15 amino acids long. The ends were cut back, 4 bases at V and 6 bases at J, with 19 bases in the middle. Germline CDR1 SGHTA, CDR2 FQGNSA. The CDR3 is CASSSGLTRGGEQYF. The CDR3 bases are TGTGCCAGCAGCTCCGGTCTGACACGGGGAGGCGAGCAGTACTTC.

The rearrangement uses TRBV23-1 and TRBJ1-1; tentatively, D is TRBD1 (6 bases). TRBV23-1 is identified as an open reading frame with a role that is uncertain. V dropped 3 bases and J dropped 1 base, with 12 bases sitting between them. The CDR3 is 15 amino acids. The CDR3 bases are TGCGCCAGCAGTCAGTACAACAGGGAGAACACTGAAGCTTTCTTT. Its protein product is CASSQYNRENTEAFF.

The gene calls are TRBV28 and TRBJ1-4; D might be TRBD1 (5 bases). Deletions cut 5 bases from V and 7 bases from J, with 14 bases between. This CDR3 has 14 residues. CDR1 and CDR2 from the germline V gene are MDHEN and SYDVKM. CDR3 sequence: CASSRGGTFEKLFF. The CDR3 DNA is TGTGCCAGCAGTCGGGGAGGGACGTTTGAAAAACTGTTTTTT.

This sequence joins TRBV4-2 and TRBJ2-1; TRBD1 aligns across 7 bases. There are 16 residues in the CDR3. Unmatched junction bases numbered 11, after V lost 5 bases and J lost 4 bases. Looked up from germline, CDR1 is LGHNA and CDR2 is YNFKEQ. The CDR3 DNA follows: TGTGCCAGCAGCGTAGCCGGGACAGAGCCTTACAATGAGCAGTTCTTC. It is translated as CASSVAGTEPYNEQFF.

V and J are TRBV5-1 and TRBJ1-3, with 9 bases lining up with TRBD1. The germline CDR1 and CDR2 sequences are SGHRS and YFSETQ. CDR3 length equals 16 residues. V dropped 3 bases and J dropped 0; count of bases not matched to a gene: 4. CDR3 sequence (DNA): TGCGCCAGCAGCTATGACAGGGGGACCTCTGGAAACACCATATATTTT. Its protein is CASSYDRGTSGNTIYF.

V and J are TRBV7-3 and TRBJ2-6, with a weak D call TRBD1 (6 bases). This CDR3 region has 16 residues. Per germline, CDR1 SGHTA and CDR2 FQGTGA. V was shortened by 4 bases and J by 10 bases, with 20 bases between the two germline ends. As DNA, the CDR3 is TGTGCCAGCAGCTCGGACAGAGCGCCCGGCCGTAACGTCCTGACTTTC. This encodes CASSSDRAPGRNVLTF. Full variable domain (rest looked up from reference TRBV7-3 and TRBJ2-6): GAGVSQTPSNKVTEKGKYVELRCDPISGHTALYWYRQSLGQGPEFLIYFQGTGAADDSGLPNDRFFAVRPEGSVSTLKIQRTERGDSAVYLCASSSDRAPGRNVLTFGAGSRLTVL.

The CDR3 protein is CASRDRGRPGSTGELFF. For the CDR3, the DNA is TGTGCCAGCCGGGACAGGGGGCGCCCCGGCTCTACCGGGGAGCTGTTTTTT. This chain uses TRBV28 with TRBJ2-2, with TRBD1 matching 12 bases. This CDR3 is 17 amino acids long. Germline CDR1 MDHEN, CDR2 SYDVKM. V trimming: 8 bases; J trimming: 5 bases; junction bases outside the gene matches: 12.

This chain connects TRBV13 to TRBJ1-1; 8 positions match TRBD1. With 1 base clipped from V and 3 bases from J, the junction kept 7 bases outside the gene matches. CDR1 and CDR2 (germline): PRHDT, FYEKMQ (reference sequence). CDR3 length equals 16 residues. The CDR3 sequence: CASSLVRDRWDTEAFF. The CDR3, as DNA: TGTGCCAGCAGCTTAGTCCGGGACAGGTGGGACACTGAAGCTTTCTTT.

J is TRBJ2-3 and V is TRBV7-2; 14 nucleotides match TRBD2. The V gene's germline CDR1 is SGHTA and CDR2 FQGNSA. This CDR3 contains 19 residues. The V and J ends lost 0 bases and 6 bases, in that order; junction bases with no gene match: 11. The CDR3 here is CASSLAERGLAGGQDTQYF. The DNA for the CDR3 is TGTGCCAGCAGCTTAGCGGAGAGAGGACTAGCGGGGGGACAGGATACGCAGTATTTT.